Listed below are T cell receptor beta chains from one sample, sequenced in a study of T cells in Graves' hyperthyroidism and ophthalmopathy. TCRdb used MiXCR to reprocess the multiplex PCR reads, holding one entry per CDR3 protein. The top ten hold 11% of the sample, which has 300,000 to 450,000 distinct CDR3 sequences, approximately 15% seen once. Specimen: blood. The receptors here all came from an older woman with Graves' hyperthyroidism. Each CDR3 is given with its conserved first and last residue. A D gene is named only where the DNA matches it firmly. Some rows have no size entry. The others give once, few or many, or a class for an expanded clone.

abundance	d_gene	len	v_gene	j_gene	CDR3nt	CDR3aa
-	TRBD2	17	TRBV28	TRBJ2-7	TGTGCCAGCAGTCCCTCCCCGGGACTAGCGGGGGTCTACGAGCAGTACTTC	CASSPSPGLAGVYEQYF
many	-	13	TRBV27	TRBJ1-1	TGTGCCAGCAGTTTAAGCAGGCAGACTGAAGCTTTCTTT	CASSLSRQTEAFF
-	TRBD2	14	TRBV27	TRBJ2-7	TGTGCCAGCAGTTTGTCCGGGACTACCTACGAGCAGTACTTC	CASSLSGTTYEQYF
-	-	15	TRBV30	TRBJ2-5	TGTGCCTGGAGTACCAGGGGCAGGGGCCGGGAGACCCAGTACTTC	CAWSTRGRGRETQYF
-	-	15	TRBV6-5	TRBJ2-5	TGTGCCAGCAGTTACTCGACAGCAACCGGAGAGACCCAGTACTTC	CASSYSTATGETQYF
few	-	13	TRBV6-1	TRBJ2-2	TGTGCCAGCGTTCGACGGGGCACCGGGGAGCTGTTTTTT	CASVRRGTGELFF
-	-	16	TRBV5-1	TRBJ2-5	TGCGCCAGCAGCTTGGTAGGAGGGGGCGAGGGAGAGACCCAGTACTTC	CASSLVGGGEGETQYF
many	-	14	TRBV7-8	TRBJ2-2	TGTGCCAGCAGCAACGACCGCAACACCGGGGAGCTGTTTTTT	CASSNDRNTGELFF
many	-	13	TRBV15	TRBJ2-1	TGTGCCACCAGCAGAGCCAGGCTCAATGAGCAGTTCTTC	CATSRARLNEQFF
many	-	15	TRBV28	TRBJ1-5	TGTGCCAGCAGTTTCGTGAAGGGGGGCAATCAGCCCCAGCATTTT	CASSFVKGGNQPQHF
few	-	12	TRBV19	TRBJ1-6	TGTGCCAGAGAAAGTAAGAATTCACCCCTCCACTTT	CARESKNSPLHF
many	TRBD2	16	TRBV11-2	TRBJ2-1	TGTGCCAGCAGCTTGACTAGCGGGAGGGCGCGGGATGAGCAGTTCTTC	CASSLTSGRARDEQFF
few	-	14	TRBV30	TRBJ1-6	TGTGCCTGGAGTGTCCTCGTCTCGAATTCACCCCTCCACTTT	CAWSVLVSNSPLHF
many	TRBD1	14	TRBV10-3	TRBJ1-1	TGTGCCATCAGTGCGACAGGGTTGAACACTGAAGCTTTCTTT	CAISATGLNTEAFF
many	TRBD2	14	TRBV20-1	TRBJ2-5	TGCAGTGCTAGGACTAGCGGGAGTTGGGAGACCCAGTACTTC	CSARTSGSWETQYF
many	TRBD1	14	TRBV14	TRBJ1-2	TGTGCCAGCAGCCCTCAGGGGGGGCGGGGTGGCTACACCTTC	CASSPQGGRGGYTF
many	-	17	TRBV6-2/TRBV6-3	TRBJ1-5	TGTGCCAGCAGTTACTATCAGGGAAGCGGATTTTATCAGCCCCAGCATTTT	CASSYYQGSGFYQPQHF
many	TRBD1	15	TRBV11-2	TRBJ2-3	TGTGCCAGCAGCTTAGGTCTAGGGGGCCCAGATACGCAGTATTTT	CASSLGLGGPDTQYF
-	TRBD1	15	TRBV7-3	TRBJ2-3	TGTGCCAGCAGCTTAACGGGACAGGACACAGATACGCAGTATTTT	CASSLTGQDTDTQYF
many	TRBD2	16	TRBV7-8	TRBJ2-7	TGTGCCAGCAGCCTAACTCCCGGACTAGCGGACTACGAGCAGTACTTC	CASSLTPGLADYEQYF
-	-	12	TRBV19	TRBJ2-3	TGTGCCAGTGACCAAGGAACAGATACGCAGTATTTT	CASDQGTDTQYF
many	-	19	TRBV7-9	TRBJ2-1	TGTGCCAGCAGCTCCGGAGGCTACAGGGTACGTCGTCTTTTCGATGAGCAGTTCTTC	CASSSGGYRVRRLFDEQFF
many	-	11	TRBV3-1	TRBJ2-5	TGTGCCAGCAGCCAAGGTTCCTTACAGTACTTC	CASSQGSLQYF
-	-	14	TRBV11-3	TRBJ2-5	TGTGCCAGCAGCCAGGGACGGATGCAAGAGACCCAGTACTTC	CASSQGRMQETQYF
-	-	16	TRBV28	TRBJ2-7	TGTGCCAGCAGTCTAGGGGGGGACCTAAGGGCCTACGAGCAGTACTTC	CASSLGGDLRAYEQYF
-	-	15	TRBV5-1	TRBJ2-1	TGCGCCAGCAGCTTGGACGGAGGGCTCTACAATGAGCAGTTCTTC	CASSLDGGLYNEQFF
few	-	15	TRBV27	TRBJ1-2	TGTGCCAGCAGTCCCGCACTAGGCAGGGTGGGAGGCTACACCTTC	CASSPALGRVGGYTF
many	-	12	TRBV2	TRBJ2-2	TGTGCCAGCAGTGAAGGATGGGGGGAGCTGTTTTTT	CASSEGWGELFF
many	TRBD1	15	TRBV10-1	TRBJ2-7	TGCGCCAGCAGTGAGAGGACAGGGAGAAGGTACGAGCAGTACTTC	CASSERTGRRYEQYF
many	-	13	TRBV30	TRBJ1-1	TGTGCCTGGAGTTCGGGTCGGGACACTGAAGCTTTCTTT	CAWSSGRDTEAFF
many	-	15	TRBV10-2	TRBJ1-6	TGCGCCAGCAGCATTAGAGGAGCAGATAATTCACCCCTCCACTTT	CASSIRGADNSPLHF
many	-	16	TRBV5-6	TRBJ1-4	TGTGCCAGCAGCATGGACAGCCCGAGGGCTAATGAAAAACTGTTTTTT	CASSMDSPRANEKLFF
few	-	16	TRBV10-2	TRBJ2-7	TGCGCCAGCAGTGGCCTATTGGCGGGACAATCGGGGGAGCAGTACTTC	CASSGLLAGQSGEQYF
-	TRBD1	16	TRBV24-1	TRBJ2-2	TGTGCCACCAGTGATCCTGGGACAGGGATCACCGGGGAGCTGTTTTTT	CATSDPGTGITGELFF
many	-	15	TRBV5-1	TRBJ2-3	TGCGCCAGCAGCTTGGATGGGGCGAACACAGATACGCAGTATTTT	CASSLDGANTDTQYF
-	TRBD2	16	TRBV7-2	TRBJ2-2	TGTGCCAGCAGCCCCCGACTAGCGGGAAGCACCGGGGAGCTGTTTTTT	CASSPRLAGSTGELFF
many	TRBD2	17	TRBV20-1	TRBJ2-7	TGCAGTGCAACGGGGGGGTACTCCATGGGGAATCTCCACGAGCAGTACTTC	CSATGGYSMGNLHEQYF
many	-	17	TRBV11-2	TRBJ2-2	TGTGCCAGCAGCTTAGAGGCGGTGGGAGCGGAAACCGGGGAGCTGTTTTTT	CASSLEAVGAETGELFF
many	TRBD2	15	TRBV20-1	TRBJ2-2	TGCAGTGCTAGAGTAGCGGGAGGGGGCACCGGGGAGCTGTTTTTT	CSARVAGGGTGELFF
many	TRBD2	15	TRBV28	TRBJ2-7	TGTGCCAGCAGGAGGACTAGCGGGAGGGTCTACGAGCAGTACTTC	CASRRTSGRVYEQYF
-	TRBD2	16	TRBV10-3	TRBJ2-5	TGTGCCATCAGTGGGGTGGCTAGCGGGACCCAAGAGACCCAGTACTTC	CAISGVASGTQETQYF
many	TRBD1	15	TRBV30	TRBJ1-6	TGTGCCTGGAGCGCTTTCAGGGGGGAAGACGGGCCCCTCCACTTT	CAWSAFRGEDGPLHF
-	TRBD2	14	TRBV3-1	TRBJ2-7	TGTGCCAGTGGGGCTAGCGGCGATCCCTACGAGCAGTACTTC	CASGASGDPYEQYF
-	-	13	TRBV9	TRBJ2-3	TGTGCCAGCAGCGTAGACTTCACAGATACGCAGTATTTT	CASSVDFTDTQYF
many	-	14	TRBV15	TRBJ2-5	TGTGCCACCAGCAGAGACGGAACAGGGGAGACCCAGTACTTC	CATSRDGTGETQYF
many	TRBD1	15	TRBV12-3/TRBV12-4	TRBJ2-3	TGTGCCAGCAGTCTCCGGGACAGGGTCACAGATACGCAGTATTTT	CASSLRDRVTDTQYF
many	TRBD2	15	TRBV7-9	TRBJ2-1	TGTGCCCTCAGCGGGGCGAGGGTCTCCTACAATGAGCAGTTCTTC	CALSGARVSYNEQFF
many	-	16	TRBV4-1	TRBJ2-1	TGCGCCAGCAGCCAGAACCCCAACGCCGCCTACAATGAGCAGTTCTTC	CASSQNPNAAYNEQFF
many	-	16	TRBV6-6	TRBJ2-2	TGTGCCAGCAGTTACTCTGTCCACCTGAACACCGGGGAGCTGTTTTTT	CASSYSVHLNTGELFF
many	-	14	TRBV12-3/TRBV12-4	TRBJ2-3	TGTGCCAGCAGCCCTTACCGACGCACAGATACGCAGTATTTT	CASSPYRRTDTQYF
-	-	14	TRBV30	TRBJ1-3	TGTGCCTGGAGCACAACAGGCTCTGGAAACACCATATATTTT	CAWSTTGSGNTIYF
few	-	15	TRBV10-2	TRBJ1-2	TGCGCCAGCAGTGAGGAGGTGGGCGTCAACTATGGCTACACCTTC	CASSEEVGVNYGYTF
-	TRBD2	16	TRBV9	TRBJ2-3	TGTGCCAGCAGCGTAAAGGCTAGCGGGAGGACAGATACGCAGTATTTT	CASSVKASGRTDTQYF
-	TRBD1	15	TRBV6-1	TRBJ2-2	TGTGCCAGCAATGTCGACAGGGCAGTGACCGGGGAGCTGTTTTTT	CASNVDRAVTGELFF
-	-	14	TRBV7-7	TRBJ2-2	TGTGCTAGCAGCTTAGGGGCCCCCGGCGGGGAGCTGTTTTTT	CASSLGAPGGELFF
many	TRBD2	13	TRBV6-1	TRBJ2-7	TGTGCCAGCCGGACTAGTTCCTCCTACGAGCAGTACTTC	CASRTSSSYEQYF
many	-	17	TRBV11-3	TRBJ2-3	TGTGCCAGCACCTCCGAAGTCGGAGCCCAACCCACAGATACGCAGTATTTT	CASTSEVGAQPTDTQYF
-	TRBD2	17	TRBV3-1	TRBJ2-5	TGTGCCAGCAGCCAAGGCGGACTAGCGGGAGCGGGGGAGACCCAGTACTTC	CASSQGGLAGAGETQYF
many	-	13	TRBV20-1	TRBJ2-3	TGCAGTGCTAGGGACAGCAACACAGATACGCAGTATTTT	CSARDSNTDTQYF
-	-	13	TRBV12-3/TRBV12-4	TRBJ1-3	TGTGCCAGCAGTTTGGTGGCGAGAAACACCATATATTTT	CASSLVARNTIYF